The 3 T cell receptor beta chains below were found in one sample sequenced in a study of regulatory T cells in long-lasting Graves disease. Construction of the TCR beta libraries employed iRepertoire HTBI primers in conjunction with Arm-PCR of CDR3 regions. TCRdb passed the multiplex PCR reads through MiXCR, listing each CDR3 protein once. The sample includes about 240,000 distinct CDR3 sequences, 20% of them seen just once. Time point of the sample: newly diagnosed GD, antithyroid drugs for less than 3 months. PBMCs provided the RNA from which the TCR library was made. This specimen consisted of peripheral blood mononuclear cells (PBMCs), obtained at new diagnosis, from a patient treated with antithyroid drugs. The receptors were sampled from a female donor with Graves disease.

Comments on this clonotype: One base separates it from a far larger clone, so it is likely a read error. The chain joins TRBV3-1 to TRBJ2-3; D not resolved. The V gene lost 5 bases and the J gene lost 0 bases, with 12 bases spanning the gap. The CDR3 covers 15 residues. Germline-derived CDR1 and CDR2 are LGHDT and YNNKEL (reference sequence). CDR3 coding DNA: TGTGCCAGCAGCTTAACTGTTGCTAGCACAGATACGCAGTATTTT. Translating gives CASSLTVASTDTQYF.

This chain links TRBV11-2 with TRBJ2-4, with 7 bases matching TRBD1. The CDR3 sequence is 14 residues long. Germline CDR1 and CDR2: SGHAT and FQNNGV. V lost 4 bases to trimming and J lost 7 bases; unmatched junction nucleotides: 7. The CDR3 protein is CASSSLTGRNIQYF. CDR3 DNA: TGTGCCAGCAGCTCCTTGACAGGGCGGAACATTCAGTACTTC.

This clonotype was counted ten times or more. The chain combines TRBV7-9 with TRBJ1-1; a possible D gene is TRBD1 (5 bases). V lost 1 base and J 11 bases, leaving 20 bases between the germline ends. CDR1 SEHNR and CDR2 FQNEAQ come from the germline V gene (reference sequence). CDR3 length: 15 amino acids. The CDR3 here is CASSLVSWDPGRAFF. CDR3 bases: TGTGCCAGCAGCTTAGTCTCCTGGGACCCCGGTCGCGCTTTCTTT.